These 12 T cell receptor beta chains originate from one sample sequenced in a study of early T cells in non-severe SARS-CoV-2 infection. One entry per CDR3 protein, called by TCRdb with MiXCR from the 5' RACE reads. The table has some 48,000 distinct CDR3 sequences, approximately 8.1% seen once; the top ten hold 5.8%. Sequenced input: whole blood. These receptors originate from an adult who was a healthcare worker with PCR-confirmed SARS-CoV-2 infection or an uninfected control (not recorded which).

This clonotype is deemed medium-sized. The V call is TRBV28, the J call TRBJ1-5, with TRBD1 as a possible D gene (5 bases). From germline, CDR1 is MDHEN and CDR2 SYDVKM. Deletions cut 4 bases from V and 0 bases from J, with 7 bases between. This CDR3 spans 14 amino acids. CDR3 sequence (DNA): TGTGCCAGCAGTTCAGGGTATAGCAATCAGCCCCAGCATTTT. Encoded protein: CASSSGYSNQPQHF.

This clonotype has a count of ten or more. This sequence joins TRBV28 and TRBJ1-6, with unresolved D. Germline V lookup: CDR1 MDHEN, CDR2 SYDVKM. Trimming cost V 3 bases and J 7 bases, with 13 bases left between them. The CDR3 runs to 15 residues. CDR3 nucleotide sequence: TGTGCCAGCAGTTTCAACCGCGGACGGAATTCACCCCTCCACTTT. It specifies CASSFNRGRNSPLHF.

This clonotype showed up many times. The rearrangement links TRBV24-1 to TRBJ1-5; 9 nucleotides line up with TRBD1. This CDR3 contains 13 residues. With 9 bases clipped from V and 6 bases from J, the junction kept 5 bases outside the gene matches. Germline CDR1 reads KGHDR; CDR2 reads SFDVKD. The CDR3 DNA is TGTGCCACCGGGGGACAGGGCGCTCAGCCCCAGCATTTT. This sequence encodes CATGGQGAQPQHF.

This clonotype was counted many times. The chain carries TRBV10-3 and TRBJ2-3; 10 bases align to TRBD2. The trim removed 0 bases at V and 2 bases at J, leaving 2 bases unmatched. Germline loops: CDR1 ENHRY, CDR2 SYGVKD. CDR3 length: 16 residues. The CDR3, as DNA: TGTGCCATCAGTGAGTCTAGCGGGGGGCCCACAGATACGCAGTATTTT. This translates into CAISESSGGPTDTQYF.

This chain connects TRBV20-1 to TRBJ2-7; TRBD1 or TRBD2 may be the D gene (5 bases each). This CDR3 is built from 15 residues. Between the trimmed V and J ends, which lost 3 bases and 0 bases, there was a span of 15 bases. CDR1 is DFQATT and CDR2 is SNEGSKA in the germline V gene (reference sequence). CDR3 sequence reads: CSASLGVLSSYEQYF. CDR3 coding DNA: TGCAGTGCTAGTTTGGGGGTCTTATCCTCCTACGAGCAGTACTTC.

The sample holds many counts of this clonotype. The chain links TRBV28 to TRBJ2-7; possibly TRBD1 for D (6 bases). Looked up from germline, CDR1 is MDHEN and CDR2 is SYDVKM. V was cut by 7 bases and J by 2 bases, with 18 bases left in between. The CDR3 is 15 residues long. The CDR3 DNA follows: TGTGCCAGCACCATAGGGGGAAGCAGGACCTACGAGCAGTACTTC. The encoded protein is CASTIGGSRTYEQYF.

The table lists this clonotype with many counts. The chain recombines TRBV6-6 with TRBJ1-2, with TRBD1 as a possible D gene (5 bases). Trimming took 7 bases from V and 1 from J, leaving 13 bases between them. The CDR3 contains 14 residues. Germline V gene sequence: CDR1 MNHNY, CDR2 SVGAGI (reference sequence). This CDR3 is CASKLGRGNYGYTF. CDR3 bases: TGTGCCAGCAAGCTGGGACGGGGTAACTATGGCTACACCTTC.

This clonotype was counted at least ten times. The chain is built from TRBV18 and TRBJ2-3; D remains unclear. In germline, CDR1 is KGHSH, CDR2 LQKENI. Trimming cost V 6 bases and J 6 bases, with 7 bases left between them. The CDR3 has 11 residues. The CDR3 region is CASSQSDTQYF. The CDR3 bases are TGTGCCAGCTCGCAGTCGGATACGCAGTATTTT.

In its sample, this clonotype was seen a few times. CDR3 in amino acids: CASSLAAGRPNTGELFF. In nucleotides, the CDR3 is TGTGCCAGCAGCTTAGCGGCAGGCCGACCGAACACCGGGGAGCTGTTTTTT. The genes are TRBV7-8 and TRBJ2-2; no definite D call. The CDR3 runs to 17 residues. In germline, CDR1 is SGHVS, CDR2 FQNEAQ. The ends were cut back, 0 bases at V and 0 bases at J, with 11 bases in the middle.

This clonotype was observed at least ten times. The CDR3 bases are TGTGCCAGCAGTGACCGGGGACTAGCGGGGGACACCGGGGAGCTGTTTTTT. Protein: CASSDRGLAGDTGELFF. V and J are TRBV25-1 and TRBJ2-2, with 14 bases lining up with TRBD2. V lost 3 bases and J lost 3; bases outside the gene matches: 3. From germline, CDR1 is MGHDK and CDR2 SYGVNS. The CDR3 has 17 residues.

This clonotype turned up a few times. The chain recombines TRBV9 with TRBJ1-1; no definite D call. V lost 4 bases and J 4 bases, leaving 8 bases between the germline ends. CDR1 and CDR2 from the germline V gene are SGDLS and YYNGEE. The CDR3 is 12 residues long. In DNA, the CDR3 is TGTGCCAGCAGCCCGTACGGCACTGAAGCTTTCTTT. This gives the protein CASSPYGTEAFF.

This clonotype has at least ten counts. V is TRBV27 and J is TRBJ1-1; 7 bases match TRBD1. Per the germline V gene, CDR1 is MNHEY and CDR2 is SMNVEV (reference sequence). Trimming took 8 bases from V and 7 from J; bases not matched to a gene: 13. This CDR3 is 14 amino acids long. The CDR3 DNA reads TGTGCCAGCCGACGACAGGGAACGTTTGGTGAAGCTTTCTTT. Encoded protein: CASRRQGTFGEAFF.